One sample yielded the 32 T cell receptor beta chains listed below, sequenced in a study of CD8+CD57+ T cells in acquired aplastic anemia. Genomic DNA, serving as template, underwent TCR beta VDJ and CDR3 profiling. TCRdb used MiXCR to reprocess the reads, holding one entry per CDR3 protein. The sample includes under 200,000 distinct CDR3 sequences, roughly 50% of them seen just once. Individuals selected for sequencing had exhibited CD8+CD57+ cell expansion on flow cytometry. The sample was sorted CD4+, CD8+, or CD8+CD57+ T cells (not recorded which) from PBMCs. These receptors were collected from a human donor with aplastic anemia.

V and J are TRBV20-1 and TRBJ1-2; D might be TRBD1 (6 bases). Deletions cut 0 bases from V and 7 bases from J, with 12 bases between. The CDR3 is made up of 13 amino acids. Germline V gives CDR1 DFQATT, CDR2 SNEGSKA (reference sequence). The CDR3 sequence is CSARDGSGVGYTF. DNA for the CDR3: TGCAGTGCTAGAGATGGTTCAGGGGTTGGCTACACCTTC.

This clonotype came up once. This chain links TRBV10-3 with TRBJ2-5, with 9 bases that match TRBD1. V was clipped by 5 bases and J by 5 bases; unmatched bases: 9. This CDR3 has 15 residues. Looked up from germline, CDR1 is ENHRY and CDR2 is SYGVKD. The CDR3 region is CAISRAGQGVETQYF. CDR3 in DNA: TGTGCCATCAGTCGGGCGGGACAGGGTGTGGAGACCCAGTACTTC.

This clonotype was detected many times. The chain employs TRBV6-1 and TRBJ1-2, with TRBD1 as a possible D gene (6 bases). Per the germline V gene, CDR1 is MNHNS and CDR2 is SASEGT. CDR3 length equals 14 residues. The V and J ends lost 5 bases and 7 bases respectively, with 17 bases between them. DNA for the CDR3: TGTGCCAGCAGTCAACAGGGTTCGGCTCGTGGCTACACCTTC. Amino acid sequence: CASSQQGSARGYTF.

The chain's CDR3 is CSARGVGVSAGYTF. CDR3 sequence (DNA): TGCAGTGCTAGAGGGGTTGGCGTGTCGGCTGGCTACACCTTC. The gene calls are TRBV20-1 and TRBJ1-2; unclear D gene. V was trimmed by 1 base and J by 7 bases, leaving 16 bases between them. This CDR3 has 14 residues. From germline, CDR1 is DFQATT and CDR2 SNEGSKA (reference sequence).

This clonotype was seen a handful of times. The genes are TRBV18 and TRBJ2-1; 10 bases align to TRBD2. The V and J ends lost 3 bases and 3 bases, in that order; junction bases with no gene match: 5. Germline V lookup: CDR1 KGHSH, CDR2 LQKENI. This CDR3 contains 16 residues. The chain's CDR3 is CASSPRLAGVYNEQFF. CDR3 nucleotide sequence: TGTGCCAGCTCACCGAGGCTAGCGGGAGTCTACAATGAGCAGTTCTTC.

V usage is TRBV7-6 and J usage is TRBJ1-2; TRBD1 might be the D (5 bases). The CDR3 has 15 amino acids. Trimming cost V 6 bases and J 0 bases, with 14 bases left between them. From germline, CDR1 is SGHVS and CDR2 FNYEAQ. The CDR3 is CASSYRVTANYGYTF. The CDR3 region has the DNA TGTGCCAGCAGTTACCGTGTGACAGCTAACTATGGCTACACCTTC.

This clonotype has at least ten counts. The CDR3: CASSQAPLSSSADTQYF. CDR3 DNA sequence: TGCGCCAGCAGCCAAGCCCCCCTCAGCAGTAGTGCAGATACGCAGTATTTT. The J gene is TRBJ2-3, the V gene TRBV4-1; no firm D call. CDR3 length: 17 amino acids. Germline V gives CDR1 MGHRA, CDR2 YSYEKL. V was pared by 1 base and J by 4 bases, with 18 bases between.

About this clonotype itself: A much larger clone lies a single base off, so this may be a read error. Because it lacks the conserved phenylalanine or tryptophan at the end, this CDR3 is likely a read error. The V and J genes are TRBV25-1 and TRBJ2-7; 7 bases match TRBD1. The CDR3 length is 12 residues. CDR1 MGHDK and CDR2 SYGVNS come from the germline V gene. The V gene end was trimmed by 6 bases and the J gene end by 6 bases; junction bases not matched to a gene: 5. CDR3 nucleotide sequence: TGTGCCAGCAGACGACAGGGTAGCGAGCAGTACCTC. As protein: CASRRQGSEQYL.

The sample holds many counts of this clonotype. The chain joins TRBV12-3 or TRBV12-4 to TRBJ1-2; D might be TRBD1 (5 bases). The CDR3 consists of 12 residues. Trimming left V 6 bases short and J 7 bases short, with 12 bases between. CDR3 in DNA: TGTGCCAGCAGCCTGGGACTCCTTGGCTACACCTTC. Protein product: CASSLGLLGYTF.

The CDR3 loop is CAISQYGQAGYEQYF. In DNA, the CDR3 is TGTGCCATCAGTCAATACGGACAGGCCGGCTACGAGCAGTACTTC. The rearrangement uses TRBV10-3 and TRBJ2-7; 7 positions agree with TRBD1. CDR1 ENHRY and CDR2 SYGVKD come from the germline V gene. This CDR3 region has 15 residues. V was pared by 5 bases and J by 3 bases, with 10 bases of the junction left unmatched.

In its sample, this clonotype was seen many times. The chain has TRBV20-1 and TRBJ1-5; D unresolved. The CDR3 has 13 amino acids. V was cut by 1 base and J by 7 bases, with 11 bases left in between. Germline V gene data show CDR1 as DFQATT and CDR2 as SNEGSKA (reference sequence). CDR3 residues: CSARGPPGQPQHF. The CDR3 nucleotides read TGCAGTGCTAGAGGGCCGCCCGGCCAGCCCCAGCATTTT.

As to this clonotype: At one end the junction does not follow the germline gene, possibly because of a read error. The chain couples TRBV18 to TRBJ2-3; D gene ambiguous. There are 13 residues in the CDR3. Germline CDR1 KGHSH, CDR2 LQKENI. CDR3 bases: TGTGCCAGCTCACCCTTGACCCCAGATACGCAGTGTTTT. Protein: CASSPLTPDTQCF.

J is TRBJ1-5 and V is TRBV19; the D gene is possibly TRBD1 (5 bases). Germline V lookup: CDR1 LNHDA, CDR2 SQIVND (reference sequence). The CDR3 is made up of 15 amino acids. The ends were cut back, 5 bases at V and 1 base at J, with 12 bases in the middle. The CDR3, as DNA: TGTGCCAGTAGTTTCTACAGGAAGAGCAATCAGCCCCAGCATTTT. Translating gives CASSFYRKSNQPQHF.

The V gene is TRBV29-1, the J gene TRBJ1-1, with D possibly being TRBD1 (6 bases). Trimming removed 4 bases at V and 1 base at J, with 16 bases between. The germline V gene has CDR1 SQVTM and CDR2 ANQGSEA. CDR3 length equals 15 residues. The CDR3 bases are TGCAGCGTTGCTCGGGAATCAGGGGCGAACACTGAAGCTTTCTTT. Protein product: CSVARESGANTEAFF.

The rearrangement links TRBV6-1 to TRBJ2-3; 10 nucleotides line up with TRBD2. There are 16 residues in the CDR3. V shed 6 bases, J shed 0 bases, and the junction held 6 bases outside the gene matches. Germline V gene lookup returns CDR1 MNHNS and CDR2 SASEGT. In nucleotides, the CDR3 is TGTGCCAGCAGATCGACTAGCGGGCCTAGCACAGATACGCAGTATTTT. Amino acids: CASRSTSGPSTDTQYF.

This clonotype has at least ten counts. This chain connects TRBV12-3 or TRBV12-4 to TRBJ2-7, with a tentative D call TRBD1 (6 bases). V lost 6 bases, J lost 0 bases, and 12 bases lay in between. The CDR3 totals 14 residues. The DNA for the CDR3 is TGTGCCAGCAGCCTCGGACAGCCCTCCTACGAGCAGTACTTC. Amino acids: CASSLGQPSYEQYF.

This clonotype was seen many times. V and J are TRBV20-1 and TRBJ1-4, with D possibly matching TRBD1 (6 bases). The ends were cut back, 3 bases at V and 8 bases at J, with 10 bases in the middle. CDR1 is DFQATT, CDR2 SNEGSKA, per germline (reference sequence). CDR3 length: 12 residues. The CDR3 loop is CSARNRDEKLFF. In DNA form, the CDR3 reads TGCAGTGCTAGGAACAGGGACGAAAAACTGTTTTTT.

A remark on this clonotype: A read error is possible here, since a much larger clone lies one base away. V and J are TRBV12-5 and TRBJ2-2; 7 bases agree with TRBD1. Germline assignment: CDR1 LGHNT and CDR2 FRNRAP. The CDR3 totals 13 residues. The CDR3 DNA reads as TGTGCTGGTGGTAAACAGGGGACCGGGGAGCTGTTTTTT. Translation gives CAGGKQGTGELFF. Full variable domain (outside the CDR3, taken from reference TRBV12-5 and TRBJ2-2): DARVTQTPRHKVTEMGQEVTMRCQPILGHNTVFWYRQTMMQGLELLAYFRNRAPLDDSGMPKDRFSAEMPDATLATLKIQPSEPRDSAVYFCAGGKQGTGELFFGEGSRLTVL.

For this clonotype: A clone one base away is much larger, so this may be a read error. The rearrangement links TRBV10-3 to TRBJ1-5; 8 nucleotides match TRBD1. This CDR3 has 13 residues. CDR1 is ENHRY and CDR2 is SYGVKD in the germline V gene. CDR3 residues: CASSMTGDQPQRF. CDR3 nucleotides: TGTGCCAGCAGCATGACAGGGGATCAGCCCCAGCGTTTT.

This clonotype was found many times. J is TRBJ1-5 and V is TRBV29-1; D is perhaps TRBD1 (5 bases). Germline V gives CDR1 SQVTM, CDR2 ANQGSEA. V lost 5 bases and J lost 10, with 21 bases in between. The CDR3 is 14 amino acids. This CDR3 reads CSVLTGPGGGPQHF. In nucleotides, the CDR3 is TGCAGCGTTCTGACCGGCCCAGGTGGGGGACCCCAGCATTTT.

This clonotype showed up many times. The rearrangement joins TRBV12-3 or TRBV12-4 to TRBJ2-6, with D possibly being TRBD2 (6 bases). With 5 bases removed from V and 8 bases from J, the gap between germline ends came to 7 bases. This CDR3 has 12 residues. CDR3 region: CASSGGTNVLTF. The CDR3 DNA is TGTGCCAGCAGTGGAGGGACCAACGTCCTGACTTTC.

The sample holds a few counts of this clonotype. The chain has TRBV12-3 or TRBV12-4 and TRBJ1-3; TRBD1 is a possible D gene (6 bases). This CDR3 comprises 15 residues. Trimming stripped 7 bases from V and 0 bases from J, with 13 bases between. CDR3 in DNA: TGTGCCAGCACCCCAGGGGAGAGCTCTGGAAACACCATATATTTT. It codes for CASTPGESSGNTIYF.

The chain recombines TRBV10-3 with TRBJ2-1; 8 bases align to TRBD2. Germline values: CDR1 ENHRY, CDR2 SYGVKD. The CDR3 runs to 16 residues. J lost 4 bases, V lost 0 bases, and 5 bases had no gene match. As DNA, the CDR3 is TGTGCCATCAGTGAGTCCGGGCTAGCGGGTTACAATGAGCAGTTCTTC. Its translation is CAISESGLAGYNEQFF.

The table lists this clonotype with many counts. V gene TRBV6-5 combines with J gene TRBJ1-4; TRBD1 matches 9 bases. The length of the CDR3 is 14 residues. V was clipped by 2 bases and J by 10 bases; unmatched bases: 5. Germline V gene sequence: CDR1 MNHEY, CDR2 SVGAGI. CDR3 protein: CASSYGTGPSKLFF. In DNA form, the CDR3 reads TGTGCCAGCAGTTACGGGACAGGGCCATCAAAACTGTTTTTT.

The chain carries TRBV2 and TRBJ2-1; 8 nucleotides agree with TRBD2. J was trimmed by 7 bases and V by 3 bases; bases with no gene match: 5. Germline CDR1 SNHLY, CDR2 FYNNEI. The CDR3 runs to 14 residues. CDR3 DNA: TGTGCCAGCAGTGATAGGGCGGGAGGTAATGAGCAGTTCTTC. Its protein is CASSDRAGGNEQFF.

The chain carries TRBV12-3 or TRBV12-4 and TRBJ1-1; no clear D gene. This CDR3 contains 14 residues. V gave up 2 bases and J gave up 8 bases, with 15 bases separating them. As DNA, the CDR3 is TGTGCCAGCAGTTTAAACGGACTTGCGAACGAAGCTTTCTTT. As protein: CASSLNGLANEAFF.

The V call is TRBV20-1, the J call TRBJ2-7; a weak D match, TRBD2 (6 bases). Germline V lookup: CDR1 DFQATT, CDR2 SNEGSKA (reference sequence). Trimming removed 2 bases at V and 0 bases at J, with 17 bases between. The CDR3 consists of 16 residues. CDR3: CSARRLGGLSSYEQYF. Here the CDR3 DNA reads TGCAGTGCTAGACGCCTCGGGGGTCTCAGCTCCTACGAGCAGTACTTC.

This clonotype occurred many times. This chain links TRBV20-1 with TRBJ2-3, with 13 bases fitting TRBD2. CDR3 length: 11 amino acids. Germline CDR1 is DFQATT and CDR2 is SNEGSKA (reference sequence). V lost 6 bases to trimming and J lost 14 bases; unmatched junction nucleotides: 5. The CDR3 region is CSAATSGRRYF. The CDR3 DNA is TGCAGTGCCGCGACTAGCGGGAGGAGGTATTTT.

The CDR3 region is CATSDIGGSYNEQFF. The CDR3 DNA reads TGTGCCACCAGTGATATCGGGGGATCCTACAATGAGCAGTTCTTC. This chain connects TRBV24-1 to TRBJ2-1, with a weak D call TRBD2 (6 bases). The CDR3 has 15 amino acids. V was shortened by 3 bases and J by 1 base, with 9 bases between the two germline ends. Germline V gene data show CDR1 as KGHDR and CDR2 as SFDVKD.

This clonotype was detected only a few times. The CDR3: CASSQDGGSWTKNIQYF. CDR3 sequence (DNA): TGCGCCAGCAGCCAAGATGGGGGCTCGTGGACCAAAAACATTCAGTACTTC. This chain joins TRBV4-1 and TRBJ2-4, with a weak D call TRBD1 (6 bases). Germline CDR1 is MGHRA and CDR2 is YSYEKL. This CDR3 has 17 residues. The V end was cut by 0 bases, the J end by 2 bases, with 14 bases between.

Turning to this clonotype: Since a much larger clone is just one base distant, this may be a read error. No conserved phenylalanine or tryptophan ends this CDR3, so it is likely a read error. The DNA is left out, because the CDR3 cannot be placed on it with certainty; the CDR3 is given as TCRdb lists it. CDR3 amino acids: CPSSDGLRVTL. V gene TRBV6-2 or TRBV6-3 combines with J gene TRBJ2-7. The CDR3 spans 11 residues, counting both ends. CDR1 and CDR2 (germline): MNHEY, SVGEGT.

This clonotype was counted ten times or more. V gene TRBV6-2 or TRBV6-3 combines with J gene TRBJ2-7; 7 bases match TRBD2. Germline V gene sequence: CDR1 MNHEY, CDR2 SVGEGT. The CDR3 totals 13 residues. The V segment lost 5 bases and the J segment 4 bases; nucleotides outside the gene matches: 5. CDR3 residues: CASSGTGGYEQYF. The CDR3 DNA reads as TGTGCCAGCAGTGGAACGGGAGGTTACGAGCAGTACTTC.